This T cell receptor beta chain was documented in a study of tumor-infiltrating lymphocytes in primary liver carcinoma (dated by TCRdb to about 2017). At the level of the whole study: The five patients, three men and two women aged 30 to 69 years, had hepatocellular carcinoma (four) or combined HCC and intrahepatic cholangiocarcinoma (one). The five patients had tumors of stage T1-T3 N0M0, with maximum diameters ranging from about 4.2 to 10 cm. Roughly 3.5 to 7.13 million productive TCRbeta reads were obtained per sample, and no significant difference in read depth was found between tissue types. TCRbeta repertoire sequencing, expression microarrays and whole-exome sequencing were combined in the study across five regions of each liver tumor, with adjacent normal tissue and blood also included. A total of some 35 specimens from 5 patients underwent TCRbeta repertoire sequencing, comprising some 25 tumor regions, 5 adjacent noncancerous liver tissues and 5 peripheral blood samples. Repertoires from technical replicates were highly reproducible, with mean shared-clone rates approximately 0.88 and correlation coefficients above 0.95. What the study reported, not specific to this receptor: Only four or five patients were included in the study, and the authors note that the findings should be validated in a larger study. Pairs of tumor regions showed greater repertoire overlap (mean around 35%) than tumor-adjacent pairs (approximately 17%) or tumor-blood pairs (roughly 15%), which is consistent with antigen-driven expansion. Bulk unsorted samples precluded comparing CD4+ and CD8+ T cell repertoires. Because sequencing covered only the TCR beta chain and unpaired alpha chains were not captured, true repertoire diversity is likely underestimated. A significantly larger repertoire fraction was made up by the top 250 clones in tumors than in blood (p = 0.039).

Total RNA and DNA were co-extracted from about 19-30 mg of bulk tissue with the AllPrep DNA/RNA mini kit, without cell sorting. Surgical resection was performed in China between 2015 and early 2016 on 5 or 6 patients with histopathologically diagnosed primary liver carcinoma. Patients had chronic HBV infection and were treatment-naive at sampling. Fresh tumor and adjacent tissue pieces were bisected; one half was stored in RNAlater at -80°C, the other sent for histology. Using a constant-region primer and ProtoScript II reverse transcriptase, TCRbeta-specific cDNA was reverse-transcribed from 500 to 650 ng total RNA. Construction of the TCRbeta libraries relied on three nested rounds of multiplex PCR, following a slightly modified ARM-PCR procedure. Multiplex TRBV1-TRBV30 forward primers and a Cbeta reverse primer were used in the first two PCR rounds, each of which was run for around 9 cycles. Sample barcodes and Illumina adapters were added in a final 25-cycle PCR using Deep VentR polymerase. Before sequencing, amplicons of 200-500 bp were purified from gel using a QIAquick gel extraction kit. An Illumina HiSeq 2500 was used to sequence the TCRbeta amplicons with 250-bp paired-end reads. Concerning the study's data processing: To recover full CDR3 sequences, reads were quality-trimmed using Trimmomatic v0.33 and paired reads were then merged using FLASH v1.2.11. V, D and J germline segments were assigned to the rearranged TCRbeta sequences by MiGEC v1.2.1b. Clonotype statistics and Shannon-Wiener diversity indices were calculated with VDJtools v1.0.0. To cut down on sampling bias, every analysis after diversity analysis relied on just the 250 most abundant clonotypes from each sample. The public reads were reanalyzed by TCRdb: fastp trimming at Q25, MiXCR alignment, in-frame beta chains only. All rows with the same CDR3 protein become a single entry with the most common DNA and genes. The V and J calls shown here were made by TCRdb, not taken from the authors' results. Here the sample has 80,000 to 100,000 distinct CDR3 sequences; 68% occur a single time. Jointly, the top ten make up 25% to 35% of the sample.

Turning to this clonotype: Which antigen it targets is not known. One end of the junction is discordant with germline, which a read error may explain.

Per the germline V gene, SGHAT is the CDR1 and FQNNGV is the CDR2. The CDR3 spans 17 residues, from the cysteine through the phenylalanine. CDR3 DNA only is kept here, 51 bases in frame from base 1. This TCR came from a man in his forties with primary liver carcinoma and hepatitis B virus infection. Sequences were obtained from tumor-adjacent normal liver tissue. The chain is assembled from TRBV11-2 and TRBJ1-1; 8 bases in the middle match TRBD1. The CDR3 amino acid sequence is: CPSSLDPWGQVDTETFF. The nucleotides are TGTCCCAGCAGCTTAGATCCTTGGGGACAGGTGGACACTGAAACTTTCTTT.